This T cell receptor (beta chain) was sequenced during a study of chemoradiotherapy in HPV16-positive cancers. Clones were read by immunoSEQ multiplex PCR, and TCRdb kept only the in-frame ones, dropping some. The sample includes about 22,000 clones, approximately 90% of them seen just once. Trimming left V 7 bases short and J 4 bases short, with 10 bases between. The CDR3 is 12 residues long. Per germline, CDR1 LNHNV and CDR2 YYDKDF (reference sequence). This material consisted of blood, taken from a patient who underwent chemoradiotherapy. This chain uses TRBV15 with TRBJ2-5; D is tentatively TRBD1 or TRBD2 (5 bases each). This sequence was found in a human donor with HPV-associated anogenital cancer. CDR3 protein: CATNRGGETQYF. CDR3 coding DNA: TGTGCCACCAACCGTGGGGGAGAGACCCAGTACTTC.